Listed here are 15 T cell receptor beta chains from one sample, sequenced in a study of T cell repertoires in cytomegalovirus infection. TCRdb ran MiXCR on the reads and lists one entry per CDR3 protein. This sample yields about 190,000 distinct CDR3 sequences, of which less than 9.5% are seen a single time; 4.6% belongs to the top ten. Sequencing was carried out using PBMCs. Every receptor here comes from a human donor in good health (CMV status not recorded). Some clones in this sample may be carry-over from other donors' samples.

This chain links TRBV15 with TRBJ1-5, with a weak D call TRBD1 (5 bases). Germline assignment: CDR1 LNHNV and CDR2 YYDKDF (reference sequence). The CDR3 loop spans 14 amino acids. V was cut by 6 bases and J by 5 bases, with 14 bases left in between. The DNA for the CDR3 is TGTGCCACCAGTCTCACGGGGCCCCATCAGCCCCAGCATTTT. The encoded protein is CATSLTGPHQPQHF.

This clonotype appeared a few times. The chain recombines TRBV14 with TRBJ2-5; 9 bases are shared with TRBD2. This CDR3 contains 15 residues. V lost 4 bases and J lost 1; bases outside the gene matches: 4. Germline CDR1 SGHDN, CDR2 FVKESK. The CDR3 protein is CASSPSGTIQETQYF. The CDR3 region has the DNA TGTGCCAGCAGCCCTAGCGGGACAATCCAAGAGACCCAGTACTTC.

This clonotype was observed a handful of times. V is TRBV9 and J is TRBJ2-7; TRBD1 agrees at 10 bases. Germline lookup yields CDR1 SGDLS and CDR2 YYNGEE. The junction had 11 bases not matched to a gene; V was cut back by 4 bases and J by 7 bases. CDR3 size: 15 residues. The CDR3 DNA sequence: TGTGCCAGCAGCTCATCCGGGACAGGGGTTCGGGAGCAGTACTTC. Its translation is CASSSSGTGVREQYF.

This clonotype was seen ten or more times. The chain recombines TRBV24-1 with TRBJ2-3, with 8 positions matching TRBD2. Germline V lookup: CDR1 KGHDR, CDR2 SFDVKD. Losses at the gene ends were 4 bases for V and 0 bases for J; bases not matched to a gene: 5. The CDR3 is 16 amino acids. DNA for the CDR3: TGTGCCACCAGTGACAGGACTAGCAGAAGCACAGATACGCAGTATTTT. Amino acids: CATSDRTSRSTDTQYF.

This clonotype was seen at least ten times. V usage is TRBV28 and J usage is TRBJ2-2; 8 bases fit TRBD2. The CDR3 is 16 residues long. Germline V gene data show CDR1 as MDHEN and CDR2 as SYDVKM. V trimming: 4 bases; J trimming: 3 bases; junction bases outside the gene matches: 7. CDR3 in amino acids: CASSWGLGSDTGELFF. Here the CDR3 DNA reads TGTGCCAGCAGTTGGGGACTAGGGAGTGACACCGGGGAGCTGTTTTTT. The variable domain in full, completed from reference TRBV28 and TRBJ2-2, reads DVKVTQSSRYLVKRTGEKVFLECVQDMDHENMFWYRQDPGLGLRLIYFSYDVKMKEKGDIPEGYSVSREKKERFSLILESASTNQTSMYLCASSWGLGSDTGELFFGEGSRLTVL.

This clonotype was counted at least ten times. The CDR3: CASSLSSGGSYEQYF. CDR3 coding DNA: TGTGCCAGCAGTTTATCCAGCGGGGGCTCCTACGAGCAGTACTTC. The V call is TRBV12-3 or TRBV12-4, the J call TRBJ2-7; 8 nucleotides align to TRBD2. V lost 2 bases, J lost 0 bases, and 3 bases stayed unmatched. CDR3 length: 15 amino acids.

This clonotype has a count of ten or more. The J gene is TRBJ2-3, the V gene TRBV7-2; TRBD2 might be the D (6 bases). From germline, CDR1 is SGHTA and CDR2 FQGNSA. Deletions cut 1 base from V and 1 base from J, with 6 bases between. This CDR3 comprises 14 residues. The CDR3 DNA reads TGTGCCAGCAGCTTAGTAGCGGGCACAGATACGCAGTATTTT. Translation gives CASSLVAGTDTQYF.

This clonotype was found many times. The chain combines TRBV7-9 with TRBJ2-1; TRBD1 matches at 10 bases. V dropped 4 bases and J dropped 4; count of bases not matched to a gene: 4. Germline V gives CDR1 SEHNR, CDR2 FQNEAQ (reference sequence). The CDR3 runs to 15 residues. CDR3 in amino acids: CASSSDRGTYNEQFF. Written as DNA, the CDR3 is TGTGCCAGCAGCTCGGACAGGGGGACGTACAATGAGCAGTTCTTC. Based on the CDR3 plus reference TRBV7-9 and TRBJ2-1, the full variable domain is DTGVSQNPRHKITKRGQNVTFRCDPISEHNRLYWYRQTLGQGPEFLTYFQNEAQLEKSRLLSDRFSAERPKGSFSTLEIQRTEQGDSAMYLCASSSDRGTYNEQFFGPGTRLTVL.

This clonotype was seen only a few times. The chain is built from TRBV28 and TRBJ1-6; 7 bases map to TRBD1. The germline V gene has CDR1 MDHEN and CDR2 SYDVKM. The CDR3 has 12 amino acids. V was clipped by 10 bases and J by 9 bases; unmatched bases: 6. The CDR3 DNA is TGTGCCATCCAGGGGGGATCTTCACCCCTCCACTTT. Amino acids: CAIQGGSSPLHF.

This clonotype was counted at least ten times. The chain uses TRBV27 and TRBJ2-7; 8 bases are a match to TRBD2. Germline CDR1 and CDR2: MNHEY and SMNVEV (reference sequence). The CDR3 has 16 amino acids. With 0 bases clipped from V and 0 bases from J, the junction kept 4 bases outside the gene matches. CDR3 region: CASSLSIGGDSYEQYF. The CDR3 DNA sequence: TGTGCCAGCAGTTTATCGATCGGGGGGGACTCCTACGAGCAGTACTTC.

This clonotype was observed many times. This chain links TRBV11-2 with TRBJ2-5, with unresolved D. V lost 5 bases and J 3 bases, leaving 10 bases between the germline ends. CDR3 length: 13 residues. CDR1 is SGHAT, CDR2 FQNNGV, per germline. CDR3 sequence reads: CASSLGYKETQYF. In DNA, the CDR3 is TGTGCCAGCAGCCTCGGCTATAAAGAGACCCAGTACTTC.

In this sample, this clonotype turned up many times. This CDR3 reads CASGRGLAGTYEQYF. Here the CDR3 DNA reads TGTGCCAGCGGAAGGGGACTAGCGGGAACCTACGAGCAGTACTTC. The rearrangement uses TRBV6-2 or TRBV6-3 and TRBJ2-7; TRBD2 matches 13 bases. CDR3 length: 15 residues. Per germline, CDR1 MNHEY and CDR2 SVGEGT. The V gene end was trimmed by 8 bases and the J gene end by 2 bases; junction bases not matched to a gene: 6.

This clonotype was counted ten times or more. DNA for the CDR3: TGTGCCAGCAGCTTATCAAACATTCAGTACTTC. Translated: CASSLSNIQYF. This chain joins TRBV7-2 and TRBJ2-4; no reliable D call. Trimming cost V 2 bases and J 6 bases, with 2 bases left between them. The CDR3 contains 11 residues. Per the germline V gene, CDR1 is SGHTA and CDR2 is FQGNSA.

In this sample, this clonotype turned up a few times. This chain uses TRBV11-2 with TRBJ2-3; 10 bases match TRBD2. V was pared by 3 bases and J by 12 bases, with 15 bases of the junction left unmatched. The germline gives CDR1 SGHAT, CDR2 FQNNGV. The CDR3 has 16 amino acids. The CDR3 nucleotides read TGTGCCAGCAGCTTTTTAGGGGGGCTAGCGGGAGTAAGTCAGTATTTT. Protein sequence: CASSFLGGLAGVSQYF.

This clonotype was found many times. The chain uses TRBV7-2 and TRBJ2-5, with 8 positions matching TRBD2. The CDR3 loop spans 15 amino acids. Germline V lookup: CDR1 SGHTA, CDR2 FQGNSA. J lost 3 bases, V lost 5 bases, and 8 bases had no gene match. CDR3 in DNA: TGTGCCAGCAGCCCGTTACTAGCGGCTAAAGAGACCCAGTACTTC. It is translated as CASSPLLAAKETQYF.